At least ten counts were recorded for the clone carrying this T cell receptor (beta chain). Its target is unknown. These data originate in a study of regulatory T cells in long-lasting Graves disease. The overall study: Newly diagnosed Graves' patients had under 3 months of antithyroid drugs. Study outcomes and limitations: Persistent disease samples used TRBV28, TRBJ1-2 and TRBJ2-5 preferentially.

Both iRepertoire HTBI primers and Arm-PCR of CDR3 regions were used to build the TCR beta libraries. MiXCR was run by TCRdb on the multiplex PCR reads, yielding one entry per CDR3 protein. The table lists roughly 530,000 distinct CDR3 sequences, 15% to 20% of them singletons. The V end lost 5 bases, the J end lost 9 bases, and 15 bases lay between the germline ends. Looked up from germline, CDR1 is SGHRS and CDR2 is YFSETQ. This CDR3 is 14 amino acids long. Time point meaning: newly diagnosed GD, antithyroid drugs for less than 3 months. With RNA extracted from PBMCs as input, the TCR library was made. Approximately 9.6-milliliter peripheral blood samples went into EDTA tubes. These data were also reused for a study on T cells in Graves' hyperthyroidism and ophthalmopathy. That report notes: With the HTBI primer set, the TCR CDR3 went through a first round of RT-PCR.

The sequences come from peripheral blood mononuclear cells (PBMCs), collected at new diagnosis, from a patient treated with antithyroid drugs. The receptor was isolated from a woman aged 35-60 years with Graves disease. J is TRBJ1-6 and V is TRBV5-1; D gene ambiguous. DNA for the CDR3: TGCGCCAGCAGTCCCGAAGCTCTCGGTTCACCCCTCCACTTT. Amino acid sequence: CASSPEALGSPLHF.